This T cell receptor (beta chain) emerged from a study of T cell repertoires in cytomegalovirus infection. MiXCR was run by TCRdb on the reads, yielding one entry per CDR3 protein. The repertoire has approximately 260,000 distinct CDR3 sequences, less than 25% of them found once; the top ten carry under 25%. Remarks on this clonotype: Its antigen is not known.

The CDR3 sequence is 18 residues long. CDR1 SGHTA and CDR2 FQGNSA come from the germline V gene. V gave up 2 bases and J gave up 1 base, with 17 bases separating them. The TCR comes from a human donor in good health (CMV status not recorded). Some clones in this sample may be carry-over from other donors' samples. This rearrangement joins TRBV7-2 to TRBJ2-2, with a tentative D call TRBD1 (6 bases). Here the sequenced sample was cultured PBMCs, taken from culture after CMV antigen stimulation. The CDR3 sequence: CASSLWGAGDENTGELFF. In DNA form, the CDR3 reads TGTGCCAGCAGCTTATGGGGAGCAGGGGATGAGAACACCGGGGAGCTGTTTTTT.